This is a list of T cell receptor beta chains from one sample in a study of cytomegalovirus exposure and HLA in healthy donors. Only in-frame clones appear in the TCRdb table, and some are missing; sequencing was by immunoSEQ multiplex PCR. The sample records 85,000 to 100,000 clones, 70% to 80% being singletons. The source material was PBMCs. The receptors were sampled from a male donor in good health and CMV-seropositive. The CDR3 runs from the conserved cysteine through the conserved F or W. The D gene is left open where the match is weak. The size of a clone is reported for some rows only, either as once, few or many, or as a class for expanded clones.

TRBV5-1	TRBD1	.	TRBJ1-2	CASSLAGTGDGYTF	TGCGCCAGCAGCTTGGCCGGGACAGGGGACGGCTACACCTTC
TRBV12-5	.	many	TRBJ1-3	CASGFRIDSGNTIYF	TGTGCTAGTGGTTTCAGGATTGACTCTGGAAACACCATATATTTT
TRBV6-5	TRBD1	.	TRBJ2-1	CASSSPLRTGGYEQFF	TGTGCCAGCAGTTCCCCCCTACGGACAGGGGGTTATGAGCAGTTCTTC
TRBV19	.	.	TRBJ1-1	CASSILFPPDSLFFTEAFF	TGTGCCAGTAGTATCTTATTTCCCCCGGACAGTTTGTTCTTCACTGAAGCTTTCTTT
TRBV5-4	TRBD1	.	TRBJ2-1	CASSGQASSYNEQFF	TGTGCCAGCAGCGGACAGGCTAGCTCCTACAATGAGCAGTTCTTC
TRBV7-2	.	medium-sized	TRBJ1-1	CASSLDLTGSTEAFF	TGTGCCAGCAGCTTAGATCTAACAGGATCCACTGAAGCTTTCTTT
TRBV15	.	.	TRBJ2-1	CATNDHRASSYNEQFF	TGTGCCACCAACGACCACAGGGCCAGCTCCTACAATGAGCAGTTCTTC
TRBV6-6	.	.	TRBJ1-2	CASSPGVYGYTF	TGTGCCAGCAGCCCAGGGGTCTATGGCTACACCTTC
TRBV2	.	.	TRBJ2-5	CASTLDSTPRETQYF	TGTGCCAGCACCCTTGACAGCACCCCGAGGGAGACCCAGTACTTC
TRBV5-4	.	.	TRBJ2-7	CASSLGAYEQYF	TGTGCCAGCAGCCTCGGGGCCTACGAGCAGTACTTC
TRBV2	TRBD1	.	TRBJ2-2	CASSGVTGVTGELFF	TGTGCCAGCAGTGGAGTGACAGGGGTCACCGGGGAGCTGTTTTTT
TRBV9	.	.	TRBJ2-7	CASSVGQRAYEQYF	TGTGCCAGCAGCGTAGGCCAGCGAGCCTACGAGCAGTACTTC
TRBV5-4	TRBD1	.	TRBJ2-7	CASSNIDRAYEQYF	TGTGCCAGCAGCAACATTGACAGGGCCTACGAGCAGTACTTC
TRBV6-1	.	.	TRBJ1-1	CASTLRTVNTEAFF	TGTGCCAGCACCCTAAGGACAGTGAACACTGAAGCTTTCTTT
TRBV4-2	TRBD1	.	TRBJ1-2	CASSQEETGANYGYTF	TGTGCCAGCAGCCAAGAGGAAACAGGGGCTAACTATGGCTACACCTTC
TRBV5-4	TRBD1	.	TRBJ2-7	CASSPRQGAYEQYF	TGTGCCAGCAGCCCCAGGCAGGGGGCCTACGAGCAGTACTTC
TRBV6-5	.	.	TRBJ1-2	CASSYFVSTGYGYTF	TGTGCCAGCAGTTATTTCGTCTCCACCGGCTATGGCTACACCTTC
TRBV30	TRBD1	.	TRBJ1-3	CAWSAPGGNSGNTIYF	TGTGCCTGGAGTGCCCCAGGGGGCAATAGTGGAAACACCATATATTTT
TRBV4-1	.	.	TRBJ2-1	CASSHGRGIGANEQFF	TGCGCCAGCAGCCACGGTCGGGGGATCGGGGCCAATGAGCAGTTCTTC
TRBV7-2	TRBD1	.	TRBJ1-1	CASSSDRAGRTEAFF	TGTGCCAGCAGCTCAGACAGGGCGGGCCGGACTGAAGCTTTCTTT
TRBV4-2	TRBD2	.	TRBJ2-7	CASSHLGGGAGSYEQYF	TGTGCCAGCAGCCACCTTGGCGGGGGGGCCGGGTCCTACGAGCAGTACTTC
TRBV7-3	TRBD1	once	TRBJ2-4	CASSSTGAVQNIQYF	TGTGCCAGCAGCTCGACAGGGGCCGTTCAAAACATTCAGTACTTC
TRBV29-1	.	.	TRBJ2-1	CSVEGLEGGQFF	TGCAGCGTTGAAGGGCTTGAAGGGGGGCAGTTCTTC
TRBV4-1	TRBD1	.	TRBJ1-5	CASSQEWDRAGQPQHF	TGCGCCAGCAGCCAAGAATGGGACAGAGCGGGTCAGCCCCAGCATTTT
TRBV25-1	.	once	TRBJ1-3	CASSELNGGLNTIYF	TGTGCCAGCAGTGAATTGAACGGGGGGCTAAACACCATATATTTT
TRBV6-1	.	.	TRBJ2-6	CASSDPLPGRRGRANVLTF	TGTGCCAGCAGTGACCCCTTGCCGGGAAGACGAGGGAGGGCCAACGTCCTGACTTTC
TRBV19	.	.	TRBJ1-2	CASRATVQGKRGYTF	TGTGCCAGTAGAGCTACGGTACAGGGAAAGCGTGGCTACACCTTC
TRBV15	.	.	TRBJ1-4	CATSRDLNEKLFF	TGTGCCACCAGCAGAGATCTGAATGAAAAACTGTTTTTT
TRBV7-8	TRBD1	.	TRBJ1-5	CASSLVGGPNQPQHF	TGTGCCAGCAGCTTAGTAGGGGGCCCTAATCAGCCCCAGCATTTT
TRBV30	.	.	TRBJ1-6	CAWAGAQNLHF	TGTGCCTGGGCAGGGGCGCAAAACCTCCACTTT
TRBV7-2	TRBD2	.	TRBJ2-4	CASSSGLAYRAGIQYF	TGTGCCAGCAGCTCCGGACTAGCGTATCGTGCTGGCATTCAGTACTTC
TRBV6-5	.	.	TRBJ2-7	CASSYSRTRYEQYF	TGTGCCAGCAGTTACTCGAGGACACGCTACGAGCAGTACTTC
TRBV5-1	.	.	TRBJ2-6	CASSPEEGGANVLTF	TGCGCCAGCAGCCCCGAGGAGGGAGGGGCCAACGTCCTGACTTTC
TRBV5-1	TRBD1	.	TRBJ2-2	CASSPDRATGELFF	TGCGCCAGCAGCCCGGACAGGGCCACCGGGGAGCTGTTTTTT
TRBV2	.	once	TRBJ2-1	CASIQEGANEQFF	TGTGCCAGCATCCAGGAAGGTGCCAATGAGCAGTTCTTC
TRBV9	TRBD2	once	TRBJ2-3	CASSTLTSGLTDTQYF	TGTGCCAGCAGCACTTTGACTAGCGGGCTAACAGATACGCAGTATTTT
TRBV9	TRBD1	.	TRBJ1-2	CASSSQSGDRDYGYTF	TGTGCCAGCAGCTCCCAAAGTGGGGACAGGGACTATGGCTACACCTTC
TRBV4-1	.	.	TRBJ1-2	CASRPRPDRPNYGYTF	TGCGCCAGCAGACCCCGCCCGGACAGACCTAACTATGGCTACACCTTC
TRBV18	.	once	TRBJ1-3	CASSPQVKGNTIYF	TGTGCCAGCTCACCTCAGGTGAAAGGAAACACCATATATTTT
TRBV29-1	.	.	TRBJ1-4	CSVLPKGGAYEKLFF	TGCAGCGTTCTGCCTAAGGGGGGGGCTTATGAAAAACTGTTTTTT
TRBV13	.	.	TRBJ2-7	CASSLEGSYEQYF	TGTGCCAGCAGCTTAGAGGGGTCTTACGAGCAGTACTTC
TRBV11-2	.	.	TRBJ1-1	CASSLGHETGEAFF	TGTGCCAGCAGCTTAGGCCACGAGACAGGCGAAGCTTTCTTT
TRBV2	.	.	TRBJ1-1	CASSEGFGRRENTEAFF	TGTGCCAGCAGTGAAGGATTTGGGCGCAGGGAAAACACTGAAGCTTTCTTT
TRBV14	.	.	TRBJ2-1	CASSQGTQQFF	TGTGCCAGCAGCCAGGGGACTCAGCAGTTCTTC
TRBV5-6	TRBD1	.	TRBJ1-3	CASRGQGSGNTIYF	TGTGCCAGCAGGGGACAGGGTTCTGGAAACACCATATATTTT
TRBV10-1	TRBD2	.	TRBJ2-1	CASSENAGGANEQFF	TGCGCCAGCAGTGAGAATGCCGGGGGGGCAAATGAGCAGTTCTTC
TRBV5-1	TRBD1	.	TRBJ2-7	CASTFRTGGISPYEQYF	TGCGCCAGCACCTTCCGGACAGGGGGCATATCGCCCTACGAGCAGTACTTC
TRBV4-1	.	.	TRBJ2-7	CASSQTTGNYEQYF	TGCGCCAGCAGCCAGACGACAGGAAACTACGAGCAGTACTTC
TRBV1	.	.	TRBJ2-7	CTSSQHRGYEQYF	TGCACCAGCAGCCAACACAGGGGCTACGAGCAGTACTTC
TRBV6-5	.	.	TRBJ2-7	CASSSPGSYEQYF	TGTGCCAGCAGTTCCCCAGGGTCCTACGAGCAGTACTTC
TRBV18	.	.	TRBJ2-2	CASSPPGRTGELFF	TGTGCCAGCTCACCGCCAGGGAGGACCGGGGAGCTGTTTTTT
TRBV5-4	.	.	TRBJ2-1	CASSLDSYNEQFF	TGTGCCAGCAGCCTAGACAGTTACAATGAGCAGTTCTTC
TRBV5-6	.	.	TRBJ2-2	CASSLAGSGTGELFF	TGTGCCAGCAGCTTAGCTGGGTCGGGCACCGGGGAGCTGTTTTTT
TRBV19	.	.	TRBJ2-7	CASTKNGYEQYF	TGTGCCAGTACTAAAAACGGGTACGAGCAGTACTTC
TRBV7-7	.	.	TRBJ2-4	CASENIQYF	TGTGCTTCGGAAAACATTCAGTACTTC